The clone carrying this TCR beta chain was recorded once. Its antigen remains unidentified. This specimen comes from a study of T cell clonotyping in hematopoietic cell transplantation. V lost 4 bases, J lost 8 bases, and 6 bases stayed unmatched. Germline CDR1 MNHEY, CDR2 SMNVEV (reference sequence). The CDR3 has 13 residues. Sequencing used immunoSEQ multiplex PCR; TCRdb keeps in-frame clones, though not all of them. The data show approximately 7,200 clones, with about nine tenths seen just once and roughly 5% held by the top ten. Study outcomes and limitations: Without cell sorting, CD4 versus CD8 contributions remain unresolved. At the given depth, recipient repertoires were over 97% de novo clonotypes. Broader posttransplant TCR repertoire diversity was predicted by graft donor and pretransplant recipient Inverse Simpson Index values. Pathologically expanded recipient clonotypes increased progressively from day 30 to day 180 as diversity fell.

The input for sequencing was PBMCs, taken 30 days after allogeneic stem cell transplant. The chain joins TRBV27 to TRBJ1-2; TRBD1 aligns across 8 bases. The source of this sequence is a female patient aged 50-65 years who had an allogeneic stem cell transplant from an unrelated donor, so the T cells may come from the graft donor. Some clones in this sample may be carry-over from other donors' samples. The CDR3 nucleotides are TGTGCCAGCAGTTCCTACAGGGGGATCGGCTACACCTTC. This translates into CASSSYRGIGYTF.